This T cell receptor beta chain derives from a study of CD8 T cells in Susac syndrome. Broader study findings: TCR sequencing and HLA analysis covered a relatively small number of individuals.

The study sequenced TCR beta in blood CD8+ and CD4+ T cells. TEMRA cells were FACS-enriched, unlike CD8+ and CD4+ T cells, which were negatively isolated. The germline CDR1 and CDR2 sequences are SEHNR and FQNEAQ (reference sequence). This CDR3 contains 14 residues. J lost 7 bases, V lost 4 bases, and 7 bases had no gene match. The RNA, about 0.5 to 1 ug, was put through reverse transcription using random hexamers. The CDR3 of TCR beta was amplified by immunoSEQ multiplex PCR across 54 Vbeta and 13 Jbeta. TCRdb re-called the immunoSEQ multiplex PCR reads with MiXCR, one entry per CDR3 protein. The sample consists of hundreds of thousands of distinct CDR3 sequences, roughly 95% of them appearing once. To note about this clonotype: Its antigen is currently unknown.

The TCR was taken from a human donor with multiple sclerosis. Sequencing was performed on CD4+ T cells from PBMCs. This chain links TRBV7-9 with TRBJ1-5, with 7 bases that match TRBD1. The DNA of the CDR3 is TGTGCCAGCAGCTCGGATACAGGGGTGCAGCCCCAGCATTTT. Translation: CASSSDTGVQPQHF.